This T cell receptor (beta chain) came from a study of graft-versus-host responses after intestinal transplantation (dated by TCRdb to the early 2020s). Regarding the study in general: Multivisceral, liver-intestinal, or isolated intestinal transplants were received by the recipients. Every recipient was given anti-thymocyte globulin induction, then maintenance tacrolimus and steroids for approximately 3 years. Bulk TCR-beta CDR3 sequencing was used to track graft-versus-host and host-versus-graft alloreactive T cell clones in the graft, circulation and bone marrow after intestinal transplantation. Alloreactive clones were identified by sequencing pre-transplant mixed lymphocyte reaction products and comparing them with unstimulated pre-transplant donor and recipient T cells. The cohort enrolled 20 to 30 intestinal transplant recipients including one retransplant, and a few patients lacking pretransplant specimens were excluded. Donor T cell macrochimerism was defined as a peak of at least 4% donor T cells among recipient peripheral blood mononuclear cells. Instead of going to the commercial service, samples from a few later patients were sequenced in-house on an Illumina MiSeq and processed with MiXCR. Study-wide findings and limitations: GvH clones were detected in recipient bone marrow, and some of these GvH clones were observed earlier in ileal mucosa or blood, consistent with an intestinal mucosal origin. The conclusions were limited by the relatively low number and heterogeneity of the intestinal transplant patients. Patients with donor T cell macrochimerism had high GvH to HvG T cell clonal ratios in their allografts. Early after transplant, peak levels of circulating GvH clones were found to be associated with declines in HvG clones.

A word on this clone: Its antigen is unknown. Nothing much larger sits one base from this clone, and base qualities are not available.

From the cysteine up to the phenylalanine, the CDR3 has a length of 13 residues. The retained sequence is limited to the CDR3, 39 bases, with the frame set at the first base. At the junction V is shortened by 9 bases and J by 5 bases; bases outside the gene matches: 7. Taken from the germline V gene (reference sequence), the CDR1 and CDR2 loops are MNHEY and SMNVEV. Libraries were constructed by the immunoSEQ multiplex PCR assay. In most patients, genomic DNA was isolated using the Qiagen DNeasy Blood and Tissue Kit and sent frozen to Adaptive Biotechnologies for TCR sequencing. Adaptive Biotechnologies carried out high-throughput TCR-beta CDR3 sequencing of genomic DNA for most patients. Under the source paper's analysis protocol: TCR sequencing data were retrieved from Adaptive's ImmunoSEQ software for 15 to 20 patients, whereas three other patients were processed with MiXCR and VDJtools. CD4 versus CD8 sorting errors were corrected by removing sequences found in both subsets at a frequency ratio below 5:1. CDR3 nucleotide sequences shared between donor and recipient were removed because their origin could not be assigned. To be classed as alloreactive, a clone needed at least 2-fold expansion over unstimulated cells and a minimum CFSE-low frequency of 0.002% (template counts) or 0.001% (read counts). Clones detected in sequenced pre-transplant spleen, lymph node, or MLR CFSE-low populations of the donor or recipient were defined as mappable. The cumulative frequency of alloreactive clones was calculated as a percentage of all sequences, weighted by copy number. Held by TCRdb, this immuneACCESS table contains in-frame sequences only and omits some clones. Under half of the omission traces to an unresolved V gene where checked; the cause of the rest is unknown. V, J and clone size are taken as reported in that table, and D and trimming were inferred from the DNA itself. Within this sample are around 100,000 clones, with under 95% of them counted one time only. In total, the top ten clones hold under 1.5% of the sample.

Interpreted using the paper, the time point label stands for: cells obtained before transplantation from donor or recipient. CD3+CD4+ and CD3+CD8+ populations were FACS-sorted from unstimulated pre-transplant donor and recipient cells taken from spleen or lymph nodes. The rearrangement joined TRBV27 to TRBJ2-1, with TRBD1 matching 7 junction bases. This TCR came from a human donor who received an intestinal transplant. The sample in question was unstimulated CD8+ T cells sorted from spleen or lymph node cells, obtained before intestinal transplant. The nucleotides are TGTGCCAGTACCTGGGACAGAGACAATGAGCAGTTCTTC. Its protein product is CASTWDRDNEQFF.